The 25 T cell receptor beta chains in this list originate from one sample, sequenced in a study of CD8 T cells in ankylosing spondylitis. Each CDR3 protein is one row after TCRdb ran MiXCR on the 5' RACE reads. The table shows over 450,000 distinct CDR3 sequences, with roughly an eighth occurring only once. The antigens of these receptors remain unknown. Study conclusions and caveats: Among TCR beta sequences, a motif of eight highly homologous variants appeared characteristic of ankylosing spondylitis blood.

Material for sequencing was blood, either unsorted or a sorted T cell fraction (not recorded which). These TCRs come from a male donor with ankylosing spondylitis.

The V gene is TRBV5-1, the J gene TRBJ2-1, with D hard to call. Deletions cut 4 bases from V and 0 bases from J, with 17 bases between. The V gene's germline CDR1 is SGHRS and CDR2 YFSETQ. The CDR3 totals 17 residues. The CDR3 is CASSLSPTYSSYNEQFF. CDR3 nucleotides: TGCGCCAGCAGCCTATCTCCGACCTACTCCTCCTACAATGAGCAGTTCTTC.

This clonotype was recorded a few times. V usage is TRBV20-1 and J usage is TRBJ2-4; 8 positions agree with TRBD2. The CDR3 length is 16 residues. V was pared by 3 bases and J by 3 bases, with 10 bases of the junction left unmatched. From germline, CDR1 is DFQATT and CDR2 SNEGSKA (reference sequence). In nucleotides, the CDR3 is TGCAGTGCTAGTGCACTAGCGGAGATGGACAAAAACATTCAGTACTTC. Translated, it gives CSASALAEMDKNIQYF.

The V gene is TRBV28, the J gene TRBJ2-5; 7 bases agree with TRBD2. The CDR3 is made up of 16 amino acids. Trimming removed 6 bases from V and 2 bases from J; junction bases left unmatched: 12. The V gene's germline CDR1 is MDHEN and CDR2 SYDVKM. The CDR3 is CASRGGGDPIQETQYF. The CDR3 nucleotides read TGTGCCAGCAGGGGGGGGGGAGACCCAATTCAAGAGACCCAGTACTTC. Based on the CDR3 plus reference TRBV28 and TRBJ2-5, the full variable domain is DVKVTQSSRYLVKRTGEKVFLECVQDMDHENMFWYRQDPGLGLRLIYFSYDVKMKEKGDIPEGYSVSREKKERFSLILESASTNQTSMYLCASRGGGDPIQETQYFGPGTRLLVL.

The V gene is TRBV11-3, the J gene TRBJ2-3; D gene unclear. From germline, CDR1 is SGHNT and CDR2 YENEEA. CDR3 size: 13 residues. V was pared by 8 bases and J by 0 bases, with 9 bases between. The CDR3 coding sequence is TGTGCCAGCGGCCATGTAAGCACAGATACGCAGTATTTT. Its translation is CASGHVSTDTQYF.

The genes are TRBV24-1 and TRBJ2-1; D is uncertain. The CDR3 runs 16 residues. From germline, CDR1 is KGHDR and CDR2 SFDVKD. The V end was cut by 1 base, the J end by 1 base, with 10 bases between. The CDR3: CATSDFAGSSYNEQFF. The CDR3 bases are TGTGCCACCAGTGATTTCGCAGGTTCGTCCTACAATGAGCAGTTCTTC.

This rearrangement joins TRBV7-8 to TRBJ2-5, with 14 bases that match TRBD2. CDR1 and CDR2 from the germline V gene are SGHVS and FQNEAQ. The CDR3 length is 16 residues. V gave up 5 bases and J gave up 5 bases; unmatched junction bases: 7. This CDR3 reads CASSPGTSGSPETQYF. The CDR3 nucleotides read TGTGCCAGCAGCCCGGGGACTAGCGGGAGTCCGGAGACCCAGTACTTC.

The gene calls are TRBV11-2 and TRBJ2-5; 8 nucleotides agree with TRBD1. CDR1 is SGHAT, CDR2 FQNNGV, per germline. The CDR3 consists of 12 residues. J was trimmed by 5 bases and V by 5 bases; bases with no gene match: 1. The CDR3 is CASSQGAETQYF. CDR3 coding DNA: TGTGCCAGCAGCCAGGGGGCTGAGACCCAGTACTTC.

V is TRBV5-8 and J is TRBJ2-1, with 9 bases matching TRBD2. The junction had 3 bases not matched to a gene; V was cut back by 0 bases and J by 8 bases. This CDR3 is 14 amino acids long. The germline CDR1 and CDR2 sequences are SGHTS and YDEGEE. This chain's CDR3 is CASSLGGGRDEQFF. CDR3 nucleotide sequence: TGTGCCAGCAGCTTGGGGGGCGGGAGGGATGAGCAGTTCTTC.

The sample holds many counts of this clonotype. The chain combines TRBV4-1 with TRBJ2-3; D is possibly TRBD1 or TRBD2 (5 bases each). Deletions cut 0 bases from V and 0 bases from J, with 13 bases between. Germline assignment: CDR1 MGHRA and CDR2 YSYEKL. The CDR3 contains 17 residues. CDR3 DNA: TGCGCCAGCAGCCAAGAGAGTCCGTGGGGGAGCACAGATACGCAGTATTTT. It yields the protein CASSQESPWGSTDTQYF.

This clonotype showed up just a few times. The chain employs TRBV10-3 and TRBJ1-4; 9 bases fit TRBD1. Per germline, CDR1 ENHRY and CDR2 SYGVKD. V was clipped by 6 bases and J by 7 bases; unmatched bases: 6. There are 14 residues in the CDR3. The CDR3 nucleotides read TGTGCCATCAGATCGGACAGGGGTAGTGAAAAACTGTTTTTT. This codes for CAIRSDRGSEKLFF.

The V and J genes are TRBV19 and TRBJ1-4; D is uncertain. V shed 6 bases and J shed 8 bases, with 13 bases lying between them. The CDR3 runs to 13 residues. Germline loops: CDR1 LNHDA, CDR2 SQIVND (reference sequence). The CDR3 nucleotides read TGTGCCAGTAGCGAAGGGCCCGGGGAAAAACTGTTTTTT. It encodes CASSEGPGEKLFF.

CDR3 sequence (DNA): TGTGCCAGCAGTGAAAGACTTAGCAATCAGCCCCAGCATTTT. Translated: CASSERLSNQPQHF. V and J are TRBV6-1 and TRBJ1-5, with D unresolved. This CDR3 has 14 amino acids. The germline CDR1 and CDR2 sequences are MNHNS and SASEGT. Trimming removed 2 bases from V and 0 bases from J, with 5 bases in between.

The chain couples TRBV3-1 to TRBJ2-4, with 7 bases aligning to TRBD2. The CDR3 consists of 15 residues. CDR1 is LGHDT and CDR2 is YNNKEL in the germline V gene (reference sequence). Unmatched junction bases numbered 0, after V lost 0 bases and J lost 1 base. CDR3 in DNA: TGTGCCAGCAGCCAAGAAGCGGGGGCCAAAAACATTCAGTACTTC. Translation: CASSQEAGAKNIQYF.

A few counts support this clonotype. The chain uses TRBV5-1 and TRBJ2-1, with unresolved D. CDR1 is SGHRS and CDR2 is YFSETQ in the germline V gene. The CDR3 has 16 residues. V gave up 0 bases and J gave up 6 bases, with 16 bases separating them. The CDR3 coding sequence is TGCGCCAGCAGCTTGGGAGCGCGAAGCCTAACCAATGAGCAGTTCTTC. Encoded protein: CASSLGARSLTNEQFF.

There are many counts of this clonotype. The chain uses TRBV2 and TRBJ2-1, with D possibly being TRBD1 (6 bases). Deletions cut 9 bases from V and 8 bases from J, with 17 bases between. Germline V CDR1 and CDR2: SNHLY, FYNNEI. The CDR3 is made up of 13 amino acids. CDR3 amino acids: CASSTQGEYEQFF. The CDR3 DNA is TGTGCCAGTAGTACACAGGGAGAATATGAGCAGTTCTTC.

The sample holds many counts of this clonotype. The chain combines TRBV10-3 with TRBJ2-1, with 9 bases identical to TRBD2. This CDR3 contains 15 residues. Per germline, CDR1 ENHRY and CDR2 SYGVKD. J gave up 5 bases and V 7 bases, and 9 bases lay outside the gene matches. The DNA for the CDR3 is TGTGCCATCACCGAGTCGGGACTAGCTAACAATGAGCAGTTCTTC. Translating gives CAITESGLANNEQFF.

This clonotype was seen many times. In nucleotides, the CDR3 is TGTGCCAGCAGCTTAGCCCCGGGACAGGCTGGGACCGGGGAGCTGTTTTTT. Translating gives CASSLAPGQAGTGELFF. The genes are TRBV7-9 and TRBJ2-2, with 8 bases lining up with TRBD1. The CDR3 runs 17 residues. V trimming: 0 bases; J trimming: 5 bases; junction bases outside the gene matches: 8. The germline gives CDR1 SEHNR, CDR2 FQNEAQ (reference sequence).

This sequence joins TRBV6-5 and TRBJ2-3; D unresolved. The V gene's germline CDR1 is MNHEY and CDR2 SVGAGI. The CDR3 extends over 15 amino acids. Trimming cost V 2 bases and J 1 base, with 10 bases left between them. The CDR3 coding sequence is TGTGCCAGCAGTTACCGGCTTGGAGGCACAGATACGCAGTATTTT. Translating gives CASSYRLGGTDTQYF.

J is TRBJ1-1 and V is TRBV7-9; D is unclear. Trimming pared 3 bases from V and 7 bases from J, leaving 3 bases between. The CDR3 loop spans 10 amino acids. CDR1 is SEHNR and CDR2 is FQNEAQ in the germline V gene (reference sequence). This CDR3 is CASSFDEAFF. The CDR3 DNA reads as TGTGCCAGCAGCTTTGATGAAGCTTTCTTT.

This clonotype was seen a handful of times. The chain employs TRBV5-1 and TRBJ2-3; tentatively, D is TRBD2 (5 bases). Trimming cost V 7 bases and J 6 bases, with 18 bases left between them. Per germline, CDR1 SGHRS and CDR2 YFSETQ. The CDR3 length is 14 residues. In DNA form, the CDR3 reads TGCGCCAGCGTCCGGGAACAGCTTTCGGATACGCAGTATTTT. This gives the protein CASVREQLSDTQYF. Filled out from reference TRBV5-1 and TRBJ2-3, the complete variable domain reads KAGVTQTPRYLIKTRGQQVTLSCSPISGHRSVSWYQQTPGQGLQFLFEYFSETQRNKGNFPGRFSGRQFSNSRSEMNVSTLELGDSALYLCASVREQLSDTQYFGPGTRLTVL.

This clonotype showed up just a few times. The J gene is TRBJ2-1, the V gene TRBV11-2, with 16 bases that match TRBD2. Trimming at V came to 5 bases and at J to 12 bases, leaving 7 bases not matched to a gene. The CDR3 contains 15 residues. Germline values: CDR1 SGHAT, CDR2 FQNNGV. The CDR3 sequence: CASSHFGTSGRVQFF. The CDR3 nucleotides read TGTGCCAGCAGCCATTTTGGGACTAGCGGGAGGGTGCAGTTCTTC.

This rearrangement joins TRBV12-3 or TRBV12-4 to TRBJ2-4; a weak D match, TRBD2 (6 bases). V lost 3 bases, J lost 7 bases, and 13 bases lay in between. This CDR3 is 14 amino acids long. CDR3 residues: CASSLEGPVNIQYF. CDR3 DNA: TGTGCCAGCAGTTTGGAGGGTCCTGTGAACATTCAGTACTTC.

This clonotype was seen a handful of times. The chain links TRBV11-1 to TRBJ2-3; 9 nucleotides align to TRBD2. J was trimmed by 1 base and V by 1 base; bases with no gene match: 9. The CDR3 length is 18 residues. Germline lookup yields CDR1 SGHAT and CDR2 FQDESV (reference sequence). The CDR3 sequence: CASSLVHRGLARTDTQYF. The DNA for the CDR3 is TGTGCCAGCAGCTTAGTTCATAGGGGACTAGCCCGCACAGATACGCAGTATTTT.

This clonotype was seen a few times. The chain employs TRBV7-8 and TRBJ1-6, with D unclear. This CDR3 spans 12 amino acids. CDR1 is SGHVS and CDR2 is FQNEAQ in the germline V gene. V was shortened by 3 bases and J by 9 bases, with 6 bases between the two germline ends. DNA for the CDR3: TGTGCCAGCAGCTTTCAAATTTCACCCCTCCACTTT. Translated: CASSFQISPLHF.

The V gene is TRBV2, the J gene TRBJ2-3; 11 nucleotides line up with TRBD2. The germline V gene encodes CDR1 SNHLY and CDR2 FYNNEI. After removal of 8 bases from V and 5 bases from J, the junction contained 3 bases not matched to a gene. The CDR3 covers 13 residues. The CDR3 spells CASGGLAEDTQYF. For the CDR3, the DNA is TGTGCCAGCGGGGGACTAGCGGAAGATACGCAGTATTTT. Full variable domain (outside the CDR3, taken from reference TRBV2 and TRBJ2-3): EPEVTQTPSHQVTQMGQEVILRCVPISNHLYFYWYRQILGQKVEFLVSFYNNEISEKSEIFDDQFSVERPDGSNFTLKIRSTKLEDSAMYFCASGGLAEDTQYFGPGTRLTVL.